A single sample is the source of the 20 T cell receptor beta chains below, sequenced in a study of T cells in Graves' hyperthyroidism and ophthalmopathy. Amplification of TCR beta CDR3 regions was performed using RNA transcripts as template. HTBI primers drove first-round RT-PCR of the TCR CDR3. TCRdb reprocessed the multiplex PCR reads via MiXCR and lists one record per CDR3 protein. The sample lists about 420,000 distinct CDR3 sequences, 12% to 15% occurring once. The sequenced sample was blood. These TCRs come from a woman between 18 and 30 years old with Graves' hyperthyroidism.

This chain connects TRBV28 to TRBJ1-3; D is uncertain. Germline CDR1 MDHEN, CDR2 SYDVKM. The CDR3 loop spans 10 amino acids. The CDR3 protein is CVSSGNTIYF. CDR3 DNA sequence: TGTGTCTCCTCTGGAAACACCATATATTTT.

This clonotype has a handful of counts. The gene calls are TRBV2 and TRBJ2-2; D may be TRBD1 (6 bases). CDR1 SNHLY and CDR2 FYNNEI come from the germline V gene. This CDR3 spans 13 amino acids. V lost 4 bases, J lost 6 bases, and 9 bases lay in between. Here the CDR3 DNA reads TGTGCCAGCAGTGGGCAGGGGCCCGGGGAGCTGTTTTTT. It translates to CASSGQGPGELFF.

This clonotype appeared a single time. The V gene is TRBV20-1, the J gene TRBJ1-2, with 7 bases that match TRBD1. The V gene's germline CDR1 is DFQATT and CDR2 SNEGSKA (reference sequence). V shed 0 bases and J 8 bases; nucleotides not matched to a gene: 15. The length of the CDR3 is 16 residues. The CDR3 nucleotides read TGCAGTGCTAGAGATAAGGGCAGGGGGGGGGGCGGAGGCTACACCTTC. This translates into CSARDKGRGGGGGYTF.

This clonotype was seen only a few times. The chain carries TRBV20-1 and TRBJ1-1, with D maybe TRBD1 (5 bases). The CDR3 loop spans 10 amino acids. Germline CDR1 and CDR2: DFQATT and SNEGSKA (reference sequence). Trimming took off 5 bases at V and 10 bases at J, with 11 bases between the two ends. The CDR3 coding sequence is TGCAGTGCTCACGGGGGTCGAGCTTTCTTT. Translation gives CSAHGGRAFF.

This clonotype was seen many times. CDR3 sequence reads: CASSSHSGITEQYF. The CDR3 coding sequence is TGTGCCAGCAGCTCCCATAGCGGGATTACCGAGCAGTACTTC. The chain is built from TRBV11-2 and TRBJ2-7; 8 bases align to TRBD2. CDR1 is SGHAT and CDR2 is FQNNGV in the germline V gene. The CDR3 runs to 14 residues. V trimming: 4 bases; J trimming: 6 bases; junction bases outside the gene matches: 8.

This clonotype has a count of ten or more. V and J are TRBV6-1 and TRBJ1-1; tentatively, D is TRBD1 (6 bases). The CDR3 totals 14 residues. Germline V gives CDR1 MNHNS, CDR2 SASEGT. Trimming removed 1 base at V and 5 bases at J, with 11 bases between. CDR3 nucleotide sequence: TGTGCCAGCAGTGAAGGTTTAGGGGGGACTGAAGCTTTCTTT. Its translation is CASSEGLGGTEAFF.

This clonotype has ten or more counts. The rearrangement uses TRBV2 and TRBJ2-3; D unresolved. Trimming cost V 5 bases and J 2 bases, with 14 bases left between them. This CDR3 is 15 amino acids long. CDR1 is SNHLY and CDR2 is FYNNEI in the germline V gene. This CDR3 reads CASSPSPGYTDTQYF. The CDR3 DNA is TGTGCCAGCAGTCCCTCTCCCGGGTACACAGATACGCAGTATTTT. The entire variable domain, with the rest obtained from reference TRBV2 and TRBJ2-3, is as follows: EPEVTQTPSHQVTQMGQEVILRCVPISNHLYFYWYRQILGQKVEFLVSFYNNEISEKSEIFDDQFSVERPDGSNFTLKIRSTKLEDSAMYFCASSPSPGYTDTQYFGPGTRLTVL.

There are many counts of this clonotype. The J gene is TRBJ2-7, the V gene TRBV28, with 7 bases fitting TRBD2. Germline assignment: CDR1 MDHEN and CDR2 SYDVKM. CDR3 size: 17 residues. The trim removed 1 base at V and 0 bases at J, leaving 9 bases unmatched. The CDR3 here is CASSLFGGGGSSYEQYF. The CDR3 nucleotides read TGTGCCAGCAGTTTATTTGGGGGGGGGGGGAGCTCCTACGAGCAGTACTTC.

This clonotype was counted at least ten times. The gene calls are TRBV27 and TRBJ1-6, with a tentative D call TRBD1 (6 bases). The CDR3 spans 12 residues. Germline CDR1 and CDR2: MNHEY and SMNVEV (reference sequence). V shed 8 bases and J shed 14 bases, with 16 bases lying between them. CDR3 nucleotides: TGTGCCAGCGGCAGGGGACGGTTCGCCCTCCACTTT. Translating gives CASGRGRFALHF.

This clonotype was detected a few times. The gene calls are TRBV7-9 and TRBJ2-2; possible D gene TRBD2, 6 bases. This CDR3 has 15 residues. Germline lookup yields CDR1 SEHNR and CDR2 FQNEAQ (reference sequence). Trimming shortened V by 1 base and J by 5 bases, and 11 bases separated the two germline ends. This chain's CDR3 is CASSLEPSATGELFF. The DNA for the CDR3 is TGTGCCAGCAGCTTAGAGCCTAGCGCGACCGGGGAGCTGTTTTTT.

This clonotype was counted at least ten times. The chain has TRBV11-1 and TRBJ2-2; D ambiguous. Germline V gene sequence: CDR1 SGHAT, CDR2 FQDESV (reference sequence). The V gene lost 5 bases and the J gene lost 5 bases, with 15 bases spanning the gap. The CDR3 runs 15 residues. CDR3 sequence (DNA): TGTGCCAGCAGCGTCGCAAGGGTTGGAACCGGGGAGCTGTTTTTT. Translated: CASSVARVGTGELFF.

This chain connects TRBV25-1 to TRBJ2-1; 9 positions match TRBD2. Losses at the gene ends were 2 bases for V and 9 bases for J; bases not matched to a gene: 11. There are 16 residues in the CDR3. Germline V gene lookup returns CDR1 MGHDK and CDR2 SYGVNS. The CDR3 here is CASSEVGRAGGPEQFF. The CDR3, as DNA: TGTGCCAGCAGTGAAGTAGGGCGAGCGGGAGGACCTGAGCAGTTCTTC. Combining the CDR3 with reference TRBV25-1 and TRBJ2-1 gives the whole variable domain EADIYQTPRYLVIGTGKKITLECSQTMGHDKMYWYQQDPGMELHLIHYSYGVNSTEKGDLSSESTVSRIRTEHFPLTLESARPSHTSQYLCASSEVGRAGGPEQFFGPGTRLTVL.

Many counts were recorded for this clonotype. The chain combines TRBV11-2 with TRBJ2-5; D may be TRBD2 (6 bases). V was shortened by 0 bases and J by 5 bases, with 7 bases between the two germline ends. CDR3 size: 13 residues. Germline V CDR1 and CDR2: SGHAT, FQNNGV. CDR3 coding DNA: TGTGCCAGCAGCTTAGACGGGAGCGAGACCCAGTACTTC. It is translated as CASSLDGSETQYF.

There are many counts of this clonotype. This sequence joins TRBV11-2 and TRBJ2-1, with D possibly TRBD2 on 6 matching bases. In germline, CDR1 is SGHAT, CDR2 FQNNGV. This CDR3 has 16 amino acids. Trimming took 1 base from V and 4 from J, leaving 14 bases between them. CDR3 nucleotide sequence: TGTGCCAGCAGCTTAGGAAGGGCTAGCGTATACAATGAGCAGTTCTTC. It encodes CASSLGRASVYNEQFF.

This chain joins TRBV2 and TRBJ2-7, with D unclear. Trimming pared 7 bases from V and 2 bases from J, leaving 6 bases between. Germline V gives CDR1 SNHLY, CDR2 FYNNEI. This CDR3 comprises 11 residues. In DNA, the CDR3 is TGTGCCAGCAAAGACACCTACGAGCAGTACTTC. Its translation: CASKDTYEQYF.

This clonotype has ten or more counts. V is TRBV5-1 and J is TRBJ2-7; tentative D call: TRBD1 (6 bases). The CDR3 runs to 16 residues. V was clipped by 0 bases and J by 2 bases, with 15 bases between them. The germline CDR1 and CDR2 sequences are SGHRS and YFSETQ. CDR3 nucleotides: TGCGCCAGCAGCTTGGCCGGTTCGACAGGAACCTACGAGCAGTACTTC. Its translation is CASSLAGSTGTYEQYF.

This clonotype was observed many times. The rearrangement joins TRBV11-2 to TRBJ1-1; TRBD1 aligns across 8 bases. The length of the CDR3 is 15 residues. Trimming took 6 bases from V and 3 from J; bases not matched to a gene: 9. In germline, CDR1 is SGHAT, CDR2 FQNNGV. DNA for the CDR3: TGTGCCAGCAGGACCAGGACAGGGTTTGACACTGAAGCTTTCTTT. Translation gives CASRTRTGFDTEAFF.

This clonotype was counted many times. The chain uses TRBV20-1 and TRBJ1-1, with a weak D call TRBD1 (5 bases). The germline CDR1 and CDR2 sequences are DFQATT and SNEGSKA (reference sequence). Trimming stripped 3 bases from V and 2 bases from J, with 10 bases between. CDR3 length: 13 residues. CDR3 sequence reads: CSASRGTNTEAFF. Written as DNA, the CDR3 is TGCAGTGCTAGTCGGGGGACTAACACTGAAGCTTTCTTT.

The table lists this clonotype with a count of one. The genes are TRBV7-9 and TRBJ1-1; 7 bases map to TRBD1. This CDR3 region has 14 residues. V trimming: 5 bases; J trimming: 5 bases; junction bases outside the gene matches: 8. Germline loops: CDR1 SEHNR, CDR2 FQNEAQ (reference sequence). CDR3 protein: CASSIRDSRTEAFF. CDR3 DNA sequence: TGTGCCAGCAGCATTCGGGACAGCCGAACTGAAGCTTTCTTT.

The J gene is TRBJ2-7, the V gene TRBV20-1, with D hard to call. Germline V CDR1 and CDR2: DFQATT, SNEGSKA (reference sequence). CDR3 length: 13 residues. The ends were cut back, 1 base at V and 3 bases at J, with 10 bases in the middle. This chain's CDR3 is CSARGRSDYEQYF. CDR3 nucleotide sequence: TGCAGTGCTAGAGGAAGGAGCGACTACGAGCAGTACTTC.